This entry lists 19 T cell receptor beta chains sequenced from one sample in a study of blood T cell repertoires in COVID-19. Measured with immunoSEQ multiplex PCR; TCRdb has only the in-frame clones, and not every one. Found here are 300,000 to 450,000 clones, around 87% of them singletons; the top ten hold roughly 2%. The sample consisted of PBMCs or T cells enriched from blood (not recorded which). All receptors derive from a man aged 40-49 years in a cohort exposed to, infected with or recovered from COVID-19 (not recorded which).

The chain is built from TRBV2 and TRBJ2-1; the D gene is possibly TRBD2 (6 bases). CDR3 size: 13 residues. From germline, CDR1 is SNHLY and CDR2 FYNNEI. Trimming removed 8 bases from V and 9 bases from J, with 17 bases in between. CDR3 in amino acids: CASCRRALGEQFF. For the CDR3, the DNA is TGTGCCAGCTGCAGGAGGGCCCTCGGTGAGCAGTTCTTC.

V gene TRBV19 combines with J gene TRBJ2-2; a possible D gene is TRBD2 (6 bases). Trimming took off 6 bases at V and 6 bases at J, with 17 bases between the two ends. Germline lookup yields CDR1 LNHDA and CDR2 SQIVND (reference sequence). The CDR3 is 15 amino acids. In nucleotides, the CDR3 is TGTGCCAGTAGGAGAACCGGGACTGGGCCCGGGGAGCTGTTTTTT. This sequence encodes CASRRTGTGPGELFF.

This chain joins TRBV30 and TRBJ2-7, with no clear D. Germline V gives CDR1 GTSNPN, CDR2 SVGIG (reference sequence). The CDR3 runs 13 residues. Trimming took 0 bases from V and 1 from J, leaving 7 bases between them. The CDR3 is CAWSVQNSYEQYF. CDR3 sequence (DNA): TGTGCCTGGAGTGTCCAAAATTCCTACGAGCAGTACTTC. Filled out from reference TRBV30 and TRBJ2-7, the complete variable domain reads SQTIHQWPATLVQPVGSPLSLECTVEGTSNPNLYWYRQAAGRGLQLLFYSVGIGQISSEVPQNLSASRPQDRQFILSSKKLLLSDSGFYLCAWSVQNSYEQYFGPGTRLTVT.

V and J are TRBV7-2 and TRBJ1-2, with 9 bases matching TRBD1. Per the germline V gene, CDR1 is SGHTA and CDR2 is FQGNSA. CDR3 size: 13 residues. V shed 4 bases, J shed 4 bases, and the junction held 1 base outside the gene matches. CDR3 sequence (DNA): TGTGCCAGCAGCTGGACAGGGGCCTATGGCTACACCTTC. Amino acids: CASSWTGAYGYTF.

The rearrangement uses TRBV11-3 and TRBJ2-3, with D possibly TRBD2 on 7 matching bases. The germline gives CDR1 SGHNT, CDR2 YENEEA. Trimming shortened V by 5 bases and J by 0 bases, and 18 bases separated the two germline ends. This CDR3 has 17 residues. This CDR3 reads CASSRRSGGTSTDTQYF. CDR3 in DNA: TGTGCCAGCAGCCGCCGCTCGGGGGGCACTAGCACAGATACGCAGTATTTT.

The chain couples TRBV5-1 to TRBJ2-1; TRBD1 matches 9 bases. Germline trimming cut 3 bases from V and 6 bases from J; bases unmatched to any gene: 4. Germline CDR1 is SGHRS and CDR2 is YFSETQ. The CDR3 sequence is 14 residues long. The CDR3 bases are TGCGCCAGCAGCTGGGACAGGGTTAGCAATGAGCAGTTCTTC. Its protein product is CASSWDRVSNEQFF. The full variable domain, with the rest looked up from reference TRBV5-1 and TRBJ2-1, is KAGVTQTPRYLIKTRGQQVTLSCSPISGHRSVSWYQQTPGQGLQFLFEYFSETQRNKGNFPGRFSGRQFSNSRSEMNVSTLELGDSALYLCASSWDRVSNEQFFGPGTRLTVL.

This chain links TRBV18 with TRBJ2-2; D gene unclear. Per the germline V gene, CDR1 is KGHSH and CDR2 is LQKENI. Trimming shortened V by 3 bases and J by 3 bases, and 8 bases separated the two germline ends. The CDR3 consists of 14 residues. The CDR3 nucleotides read TGTGCCAGCTCACCGACTTACGACACCGGGGAGCTGTTTTTT. It translates to CASSPTYDTGELFF.

The genes are TRBV6-4 and TRBJ2-1; 12 bases are shared with TRBD2. The CDR3 is made up of 15 amino acids. Germline assignment: CDR1 MRHNA and CDR2 SNTAGT. After removal of 3 bases from V and 9 bases from J, the junction contained 6 bases not matched to a gene. The CDR3 coding sequence is TGTGCCAGCAGTGAAAGGACTAGCGGGAAGCTTGAGCAGTTCTTC. This translates into CASSERTSGKLEQFF.

V and J are TRBV6-5 and TRBJ1-1, with unresolved D. V was shortened by 8 bases and J by 2 bases, with 12 bases between the two germline ends. CDR1 is MNHEY and CDR2 is SVGAGI in the germline V gene. There are 13 residues in the CDR3. CDR3 bases: TGTGCCAGCGCAGAGTACAGTAACACTGAAGCTTTCTTT. Translating gives CASAEYSNTEAFF.

The V gene is TRBV6-5, the J gene TRBJ1-6; TRBD1 might be the D (6 bases). Between the trimmed V and J ends, which lost 6 bases and 8 bases, there was a span of 8 bases. Germline V gene sequence: CDR1 MNHEY, CDR2 SVGAGI. This CDR3 has 12 residues. This chain's CDR3 is CASRDRYSPLHF. The CDR3 DNA sequence: TGTGCCAGCAGGGACAGATATTCACCCCTCCACTTT.

With respect to this clone: The same CDR3 can be traced to other DNA sequences in this sample. The CDR3 DNA reads TGTGCCAGCAGTTTAGGAGGACAGGGTTTTTACGAGCAGTACTTC. It codes for CASSLGGQGFYEQYF. The V gene is TRBV27, the J gene TRBJ2-7, with 8 nucleotides matching TRBD1. Per the germline V gene, CDR1 is MNHEY and CDR2 is SMNVEV (reference sequence). V dropped 2 bases and J dropped 4; count of bases not matched to a gene: 7. This CDR3 is built from 15 residues.

This chain connects TRBV11-2 to TRBJ2-7; unclear D gene. CDR1 and CDR2 (germline): SGHAT, FQNNGV. V was shortened by 3 bases and J by 6 bases, with 6 bases between the two germline ends. The CDR3 is made up of 11 amino acids. In DNA form, the CDR3 reads TGTGCCAGCAGCTTGCGGATCGAGCAGTACTTC. It is translated as CASSLRIEQYF.

CDR3 DNA: TGTGCCAGCACTCGAAGGGGGGGTAGCACTGAAGCTTTCTTT. Its protein is CASTRRGGSTEAFF. This chain uses TRBV2 with TRBJ1-1, with D perhaps matching TRBD1 (6 bases). The CDR3 sequence is 14 residues long. Germline CDR1 is SNHLY and CDR2 is FYNNEI. Trimming shortened V by 7 bases and J by 4 bases, and 16 bases separated the two germline ends.

This chain connects TRBV10-1 to TRBJ2-1; D unresolved. The CDR3 has 14 residues. In germline, CDR1 is WNHNN, CDR2 SYGVQD (reference sequence). Trimming pared 4 bases from V and 7 bases from J, leaving 14 bases between. In nucleotides, the CDR3 is TGCGCCAGCAGTGCGAGACAAGGCTGGAATGAGCAGTTCTTC. Residues: CASSARQGWNEQFF.

In its sample, this clone was seen once. The chain couples TRBV11-3 to TRBJ2-1; D perhaps matches TRBD2 (5 bases). The germline gives CDR1 SGHNT, CDR2 YENEEA. Trimming removed 5 bases at V and 6 bases at J, with 11 bases between. There are 13 residues in the CDR3. The CDR3 DNA follows: TGTGCCAGCAGCCTAGCAACTAGCAATGAGCAGTTCTTC. Translated, it gives CASSLATSNEQFF.

The rearrangement joins TRBV3-1 (or the pseudogene TRBV3-2) to TRBJ1-5; D perhaps matches TRBD1 (6 bases). The germline V gene encodes CDR1 LGHDT and CDR2 YNNKEL (reference sequence). There are 14 residues in the CDR3. The V end was cut by 0 bases, the J end by 4 bases, with 7 bases between. The CDR3 protein is CASSQDTGNQPQHF. DNA of the CDR3: TGTGCCAGCAGCCAAGATACAGGGAATCAGCCCCAGCATTTT.

The chain uses TRBV4-1 and TRBJ2-7, with 10 bases that match TRBD1. Germline assignment: CDR1 MGHRA and CDR2 YSYEKL. The CDR3 length is 14 residues. With 6 bases clipped from V and 5 bases from J, the junction kept 7 bases outside the gene matches. The CDR3 DNA reads as TGCGCCAGCAGTCCGGACAGGGGGAGGGACGAGCAGTACTTC. Translating it yields CASSPDRGRDEQYF.

The chain is built from TRBV19 and TRBJ2-1; TRBD2 agrees at 7 bases. Germline V gives CDR1 LNHDA, CDR2 SQIVND (reference sequence). The CDR3 consists of 15 residues. J was trimmed by 7 bases and V by 6 bases; bases with no gene match: 12. The chain's CDR3 is CASRGEGLNRNEQFF. As DNA, the CDR3 is TGTGCCAGTAGAGGGGAGGGACTGAATCGGAATGAGCAGTTCTTC. The full variable domain, rest sourced from reference TRBV19 and TRBJ2-1, is DGGITQSPKYLFRKEGQNVTLSCEQNLNHDAMYWYRQDPGQGLRLIYYSQIVNDFQKGDIAEGYSVSREKKESFPLTVTSAQKNPTAFYLCASRGEGLNRNEQFFGPGTRLTVL.

This chain connects TRBV6-2 or TRBV6-3 to TRBJ2-7; a weak D match, TRBD2 (6 bases). The CDR3 spans 16 residues. The V end was cut by 3 bases, the J end by 2 bases, with 17 bases between. CDR1 is MNHEY, CDR2 SVGEGT, per germline. CDR3 bases: TGTGCCAGCAGTTATGCCTTACGGCGGGGCGCCTACGAGCAGTACTTC. Its protein product is CASSYALRRGAYEQYF.